The next 32 T cell receptor beta chains were all read from a single sample in a study of cytomegalovirus exposure and HLA in healthy donors. PCR amplification relied on 60 Vbeta primers (plus 13 Jbeta primers). Clones were sequenced by immunoSEQ multiplex PCR, and TCRdb holds only the in-frame ones, with some missing. The data show roughly 150,000 clones, almost 75% seen once. Sequenced sample: PBMCs. These TCRs come from a woman between 18 and 29 years old in good health and CMV-seropositive.

The chain carries TRBV6-1 and TRBJ2-5; D is ambiguous. CDR3 length: 13 residues. Trimming stripped 1 base from V and 5 bases from J, with 8 bases between. Germline V gives CDR1 MNHNS, CDR2 SASEGT. DNA for the CDR3: TGTGCCAGCAGTGAAGATCACGGTGAGACCCAGTACTTC. As protein: CASSEDHGETQYF.

This clone was detected once. This sequence joins TRBV30 and TRBJ2-1; 9 bases agree with TRBD2. V shed 5 bases, J shed 4 bases, and the junction held 9 bases outside the gene matches. The CDR3 loop spans 15 amino acids. Germline CDR1 GTSNPN, CDR2 SVGIG (reference sequence). The CDR3 region has the DNA TGTGCCTGGGGCTATCTAGCGGGGCCATACAATGAGCAGTTCTTC. It is translated as CAWGYLAGPYNEQFF.

This clone was counted only a few times. The J gene is TRBJ2-7, the V gene TRBV11-2; D gene ambiguous. Trimming shortened V by 3 bases and J by 2 bases, and 8 bases separated the two germline ends. CDR3 length equals 13 residues. CDR1 is SGHAT and CDR2 is FQNNGV in the germline V gene. The CDR3 protein is CASSFSTAYEQYF. In nucleotides, the CDR3 is TGTGCCAGCAGCTTCTCAACAGCCTACGAGCAGTACTTC.

The chain has TRBV4-1 and TRBJ2-2, with 8 bases that match TRBD1. CDR1 MGHRA and CDR2 YSYEKL come from the germline V gene. The CDR3 has 15 amino acids. Trimming cost V 1 base and J 5 bases; bases outside gene matches: 3. CDR3 amino acids: CASSQGQGKTGELFF. Here the CDR3 DNA reads TGCGCCAGCAGCCAAGGACAGGGGAAGACCGGGGAGCTGTTTTTT.

The chain has TRBV15 and TRBJ2-2; weak D call: TRBD2 (6 bases). The CDR3 spans 16 residues. In germline, CDR1 is LNHNV, CDR2 YYDKDF (reference sequence). Trimming left V 5 bases short and J 5 bases short, with 18 bases between. The CDR3 DNA reads TGTGCCACCAGCCCCCGCGGGGTAGTGCGTACCGGGGAGCTGTTTTTT. This translates into CATSPRGVVRTGELFF.

The V and J genes are TRBV7-9 and TRBJ2-3, with 9 bases lining up with TRBD2. The V segment lost 3 bases and the J segment 7 bases; nucleotides outside the gene matches: 8. The germline V gene has CDR1 SEHNR and CDR2 FQNEAQ (reference sequence). The CDR3 sequence is 15 residues long. The CDR3 DNA sequence: TGTGCCAGCAGCTTTCTAGCGGGGCAGGGAAATACGCAGTATTTT. Its protein is CASSFLAGQGNTQYF.

This chain connects TRBV7-9 to TRBJ1-5; tentatively, D is TRBD1 (5 bases). This CDR3 spans 16 amino acids. The germline CDR1 and CDR2 sequences are SEHNR and FQNEAQ (reference sequence). Trimming removed 2 bases at V and 0 bases at J, with 11 bases between. CDR3 DNA: TGTGCCAGCAGCTTACAGGGTTGGGATAGCAATCAGCCCCAGCATTTT. Translating it yields CASSLQGWDSNQPQHF.

Written as DNA, the CDR3 is TGTGCCTGGAGTGTCGCTAGCCACAATGAGCAGTTCTTC. This encodes CAWSVASHNEQFF. The chain is built from TRBV30 and TRBJ2-1; TRBD2 is a possible D gene (5 bases). This CDR3 is 13 amino acids long. V lost 0 bases and J 5 bases, leaving 8 bases between the germline ends. The germline gives CDR1 GTSNPN, CDR2 SVGIG (reference sequence).

CDR3 loop: CASSLIGLGLAVEQFF. CDR3 sequence (DNA): TGTGCCAGCAGCTTGATAGGGCTCGGGCTAGCGGTTGAGCAGTTCTTC. This chain uses TRBV5-6 with TRBJ2-1; 7 bases are shared with TRBD2. With V trimmed by 1 base and J by 9 bases, 13 bases remained unmatched. In germline, CDR1 is SGHDT, CDR2 YYEEEE. This CDR3 spans 16 amino acids.

This clone turned up a few times. V usage is TRBV2 and J usage is TRBJ1-5, with 7 bases lining up with TRBD1. This CDR3 comprises 15 residues. Germline V gene lookup returns CDR1 SNHLY and CDR2 FYNNEI. The trim removed 6 bases at V and 4 bases at J, leaving 9 bases unmatched. The CDR3 loop reads CASRYRDSANQPQHF. The CDR3 region has the DNA TGTGCCAGCAGGTACCGGGACAGTGCGAATCAGCCCCAGCATTTT.

The genes are TRBV29-1 and TRBJ1-2; 8 bases are a match to TRBD1. Germline lookup yields CDR1 SQVTM and CDR2 ANQGSEA. Germline trimming cut 7 bases from V and 7 bases from J; bases unmatched to any gene: 17. The CDR3 extends over 15 amino acids. The CDR3 DNA is TGCAGCGCCGAAGCGTCAGGGGGCGGCAGAACTGGCTACACCTTC. As protein: CSAEASGGGRTGYTF.

The chain recombines TRBV9 with TRBJ2-1; D perhaps matches TRBD2 (5 bases). This CDR3 comprises 13 residues. Germline V gives CDR1 SGDLS, CDR2 YYNGEE. Deletions cut 4 bases from V and 8 bases from J, with 13 bases between. DNA for the CDR3: TGTGCCAGCAGCATCACCGAGGAGGATGAGCAGTTCTTC. Protein sequence: CASSITEEDEQFF.

The count of this clone is one. The rearrangement uses TRBV25-1 and TRBJ1-1, with D possibly being TRBD1 (5 bases). V lost 6 bases to trimming and J lost 1 base, with 15 bases between them. CDR1 and CDR2 (germline): MGHDK, SYGVNS. The CDR3 contains 15 residues. The CDR3 is CASRDTGFGNTEAFF. DNA of the CDR3: TGTGCCAGCAGGGACACCGGGTTCGGGAACACTGAAGCTTTCTTT.

The chain carries TRBV25-1 and TRBJ1-1; possibly TRBD1 for D (6 bases). This CDR3 contains 15 residues. CDR1 is MGHDK and CDR2 is SYGVNS in the germline V gene. V was cut by 7 bases and J by 3 bases, with 18 bases left in between. CDR3 DNA: TGTGCCAGCATCCTGTCGGGGGGCGCGTACACTGAAGCTTTCTTT. Translated, it gives CASILSGGAYTEAFF.

The V call is TRBV6-1, the J call TRBJ1-2, with D maybe TRBD1 (6 bases). The V end was cut by 2 bases, the J end by 2 bases, with 18 bases between. Germline V lookup: CDR1 MNHNS, CDR2 SASEGT. CDR3 size: 17 residues. CDR3: CASSEPRRDRQNYGYTF. The CDR3 DNA is TGTGCCAGCAGTGAACCACGTCGAGACAGGCAAAACTATGGCTACACCTTC.

The chain combines TRBV2 with TRBJ1-2; 10 positions match TRBD1. This CDR3 is built from 13 residues. With V trimmed by 4 bases and J by 7 bases, 3 bases remained unmatched. Germline V CDR1 and CDR2: SNHLY, FYNNEI. CDR3 amino acids: CASSGQGAPGYTF. The CDR3 region has the DNA TGTGCCAGCAGTGGACAGGGGGCCCCTGGCTACACCTTC.

This chain uses TRBV5-4 with TRBJ2-5; 13 bases align to TRBD2. The germline V gene encodes CDR1 SGHNT and CDR2 YYREEE (reference sequence). The CDR3 is 15 residues long. J was trimmed by 5 bases and V by 5 bases; bases with no gene match: 6. In DNA form, the CDR3 reads TGTGCCAGCAGGAGAACTAGCGGGGGGGCGGAGACCCAGTACTTC. Translation gives CASRRTSGGAETQYF.

The V gene is TRBV1, the J gene TRBJ2-5; the table's D call, TRBD2, has no DNA check behind it. TRBV1 is described as a pseudogene. This CDR3 comprises 16 residues. The chain's CDR3 is CTSSQEMDWLQETQYF. The CDR3 nucleotides are TGCACCAGCAGCCAAGAGATGGACTGGCTCCAAGAGACCCAGTACTTC.

This clone was detected once. This rearrangement joins TRBV30 to TRBJ2-6; 9 bases agree with TRBD1. The CDR3 length is 18 residues. The germline V gene encodes CDR1 GTSNPN and CDR2 SVGIG (reference sequence). J was trimmed by 2 bases and V by 0 bases; bases with no gene match: 8. CDR3 sequence: CAWSVRTGVDAGANVLTF. DNA for the CDR3: TGTGCCTGGAGTGTAAGGACAGGGGTCGATGCTGGGGCCAACGTCCTGACTTTC.

In its sample, this clone was seen a few times. This chain uses TRBV28 with TRBJ1-2; maybe TRBD1 (5 bases). The CDR3 has 20 amino acids. In germline, CDR1 is MDHEN, CDR2 SYDVKM. With 6 bases removed from V and 0 bases from J, the gap between germline ends came to 29 bases. Here the CDR3 reads CASRETSRDSYLPANYGYTF. CDR3 DNA sequence: TGTGCCAGCAGGGAGACAAGCAGGGACTCCTACTTGCCCGCTAACTATGGCTACACCTTC.

V gene TRBV7-9 combines with J gene TRBJ2-7; a weak D match, TRBD1 (6 bases). The CDR3 totals 15 residues. Germline V gene data show CDR1 as SEHNR and CDR2 as FQNEAQ (reference sequence). V was cut by 5 bases and J by 4 bases, with 18 bases left in between. The CDR3 bases are TGTGCCAGCAGCCAGGGGACCGTCGAGTCGTACGAGCAGTACTTC. It codes for CASSQGTVESYEQYF. The variable domain in full, with the rest retrieved from reference TRBV7-9 and TRBJ2-7, is DTGVSQNPRHKITKRGQNVTFRCDPISEHNRLYWYRQTLGQGPEFLTYFQNEAQLEKSRLLSDRFSAERPKGSFSTLEIQRTEQGDSAMYLCASSQGTVESYEQYFGPGTRLTVT.

This clone has a single count. The CDR3 coding sequence is TGTGCCAGCAGCCAAGATGACCGGGTACTAGCGGGGCAAGATACGCAGTATTTT. Translation gives CASSQDDRVLAGQDTQYF. The chain employs TRBV14 and TRBJ2-3; 10 nucleotides line up with TRBD2. Per germline, CDR1 SGHDN and CDR2 FVKESK. V was clipped by 0 bases and J by 5 bases; unmatched bases: 11. This CDR3 has 18 residues.

The chain is built from TRBV4-2 and TRBJ1-1; no clear D gene. V lost 4 bases, J lost 2 bases, and 14 bases lay in between. Germline V gene sequence: CDR1 LGHNA, CDR2 YNFKEQ. The CDR3 has 15 amino acids. This CDR3 is CASSPSGASNTEAFF. CDR3 sequence (DNA): TGTGCCAGCAGCCCAAGCGGTGCAAGCAACACTGAAGCTTTCTTT.

The V and J genes are TRBV9 and TRBJ2-1; 12 bases map to TRBD2. Germline CDR1 and CDR2: SGDLS and YYNGEE. Unmatched junction bases numbered 5, after V lost 0 bases and J lost 1 base. The CDR3 sequence is 18 residues long. CDR3 residues: CASSVALAGGPSYNEQFF. The DNA for the CDR3 is TGTGCCAGCAGCGTAGCACTAGCGGGGGGTCCTTCCTACAATGAGCAGTTCTTC.

This chain links TRBV10-3 with TRBJ1-3; D is perhaps TRBD1 (6 bases). V was shortened by 3 bases and J by 0 bases, with 12 bases between the two germline ends. CDR3 size: 16 residues. Per the germline V gene, CDR1 is ENHRY and CDR2 is SYGVKD. The CDR3 DNA reads as TGTGCCATCAGTGAAAAGGACAGAGGCTCTGGAAACACCATATATTTT. This encodes CAISEKDRGSGNTIYF.

This rearrangement joins TRBV7-9 to TRBJ2-3; perhaps TRBD1 as D (7 bases). CDR1 and CDR2 (germline): SEHNR, FQNEAQ (reference sequence). The CDR3 length is 13 residues. The V gene lost 10 bases and the J gene lost 10 bases, with 21 bases spanning the gap. CDR3 nucleotides: TGTGCCACCAAGCCGCCAGACAGGGAGGCGCAGTATTTT. This sequence encodes CATKPPDREAQYF.

Written as DNA, the CDR3 is TGTGCCAGCAGCCAGGGGGCGGTGAACACTGAAGCTTTCTTT. It yields the protein CASSQGAVNTEAFF. The chain joins TRBV7-9 to TRBJ1-1; 8 nucleotides line up with TRBD1. The CDR3 consists of 14 residues. Trimming at V came to 5 bases and at J to 0 bases, leaving 2 bases not matched to a gene. The germline gives CDR1 SEHNR, CDR2 FQNEAQ (reference sequence). Complete variable domain (other parts from reference TRBV7-9 and TRBJ1-1): DTGVSQNPRHKITKRGQNVTFRCDPISEHNRLYWYRQTLGQGPEFLTYFQNEAQLEKSRLLSDRFSAERPKGSFSTLEIQRTEQGDSAMYLCASSQGAVNTEAFFGQGTRLTVV.

This clone was counted between two and nine times. The chain links TRBV2 to TRBJ1-1, with no clear D. V gave up 1 base and J gave up 5 bases, with 14 bases separating them. In germline, CDR1 is SNHLY, CDR2 FYNNEI. CDR3 length equals 15 residues. As DNA, the CDR3 is TGTGCCAGCAGTGAAGGGGGAACCGGAGGGACTGAAGCTTTCTTT. Residues: CASSEGGTGGTEAFF.

The chain combines TRBV7-3 with TRBJ2-3, with 7 bases matching TRBD2. Losses at the gene ends were 5 bases for V and 1 base for J; bases not matched to a gene: 6. Germline V lookup: CDR1 SGHTA, CDR2 FQGTGA. The length of the CDR3 is 15 residues. The CDR3 here is CASSPGGEGTDTQYF. The CDR3 nucleotides read TGTGCCAGCAGCCCGGGGGGAGAGGGCACAGATACGCAGTATTTT.

V is TRBV5-1 and J is TRBJ2-3, with D unclear. From germline, CDR1 is SGHRS and CDR2 YFSETQ. Trimming pared 2 bases from V and 6 bases from J, leaving 4 bases between. The CDR3 runs to 11 residues. The CDR3 loop reads CASSFGDTQYF. CDR3 nucleotides: TGCGCCAGCAGCTTCGGGGATACGCAGTATTTT.

This chain joins TRBV7-9 and TRBJ2-3, with a weak D call TRBD1 (5 bases). Trimming stripped 3 bases from V and 5 bases from J, with 6 bases between. Germline CDR1 reads SEHNR; CDR2 reads FQNEAQ (reference sequence). The CDR3 is 12 amino acids. The CDR3 DNA is TGTGCCAGCAGCTTCGGACAAGATACGCAGTATTTT. Translating gives CASSFGQDTQYF.

This chain uses TRBV11-2 with TRBJ2-1; a possible D gene is TRBD2 (5 bases). Germline V CDR1 and CDR2: SGHAT, FQNNGV. This CDR3 is built from 16 residues. Trimming pared 5 bases from V and 7 bases from J, leaving 21 bases between. CDR3 sequence (DNA): TGTGCCAGCAGCCCCCCGGCGACTAATGTTAGGAATGAGCAGTTCTTC. Protein: CASSPPATNVRNEQFF.